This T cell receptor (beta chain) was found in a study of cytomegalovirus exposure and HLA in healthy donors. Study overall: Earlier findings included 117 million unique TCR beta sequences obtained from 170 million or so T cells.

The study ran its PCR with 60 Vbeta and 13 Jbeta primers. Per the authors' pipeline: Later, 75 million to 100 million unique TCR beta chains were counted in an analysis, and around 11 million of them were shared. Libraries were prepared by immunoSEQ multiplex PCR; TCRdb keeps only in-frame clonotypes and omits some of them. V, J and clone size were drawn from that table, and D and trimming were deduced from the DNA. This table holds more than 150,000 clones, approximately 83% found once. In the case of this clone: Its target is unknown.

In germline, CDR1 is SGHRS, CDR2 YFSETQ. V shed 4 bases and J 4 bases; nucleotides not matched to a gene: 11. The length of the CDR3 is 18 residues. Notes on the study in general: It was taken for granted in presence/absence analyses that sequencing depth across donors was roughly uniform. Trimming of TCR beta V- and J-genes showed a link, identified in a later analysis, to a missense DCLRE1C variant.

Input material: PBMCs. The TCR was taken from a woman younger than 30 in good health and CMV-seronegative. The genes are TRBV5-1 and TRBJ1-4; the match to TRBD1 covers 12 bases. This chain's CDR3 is CASSPRGTGGPNNEKLFF. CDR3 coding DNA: TGCGCCAGCAGCCCCAGAGGGACAGGGGGCCCGAATAATGAAAAACTGTTTTTT.